Described below is a single TCR beta chain sequence and its context. Assay used: immunoSEQ multiplex PCR; TCRdb lists only in-frame clones, some missing. The top ten clones hold less than 0.015% of a sample with under 700,000 clones, 75% to 85% of them seen once. The data stem from a study of shared T cell receptors in the human thymus. This sample was shared with a second study, whose subject was human thymus T cells. That work contributes: Donation was from healthy Finnish infants who were having corrective surgery that addressed congenital heart defects. Thymus tissue for the work was resected from patients undergoing corrective heart surgery.

This receptor was obtained from a boy younger than two with a congenital heart defect. Source material: thymocytes.

CDR3 residues: CASSFGGRGELFF. The CDR3 DNA sequence: TGTGCCAGCAGCTTCGGGGGGCGAGGGGAGCTGTTTTTT. The chain has TRBV7-3 and TRBJ2-2, with D perhaps TRBD2 (7 bases). The CDR3 extends over 13 amino acids. Trimming removed 3 bases from V and 8 bases from J, with 10 bases in between. CDR1 and CDR2 from the germline V gene are SGHTA and FQGTGA. The full variable domain, rest sourced from reference TRBV7-3 and TRBJ2-2, is GAGVSQTPSNKVTEKGKYVELRCDPISGHTALYWYRQSLGQGPEFLIYFQGTGAADDSGLPNDRFFAVRPEGSVSTLKIQRTERGDSAVYLCASSFGGRGELFFGEGSRLTVL.